This TCR beta chain was sequenced for a study of cytomegalovirus exposure and HLA in healthy donors. Comments on this clone: A read error may produce the germline difference seen at one junction end.

A multiplex PCR was run with 60 Vbeta primers and 13 Jbeta primers. Profiled with immunoSEQ multiplex PCR; TCRdb holds only in-frame clones, not every one. Among roughly 200,000 clones listed, over 80% were seen once. The CDR3 extends over 15 amino acids. Germline V gene data show CDR1 as SSHAT and CDR2 as FNYEAQ (reference sequence). Sample: PBMCs. The V gene is TRBV7-7, the J gene TRBJ2-3; 9 bases agree with TRBD2. The sequence derives from a man over 45 in good health and CMV-seronegative. The CDR3 is CASSFSGSATDTQYF. DNA for the CDR3: TGTGCTAGCAGTTTTAGCGGGAGCGCGACAGATACGCAGTATTTT.